The rows below give T cell receptor beta chains drawn from one sample of a study of cytomegalovirus exposure and HLA in healthy donors. Method: immunoSEQ multiplex PCR; TCRdb's copy keeps in-frame clones and lacks some. The sample contains a few hundred thousand clones, about 75% of which appear only once. The sequencing sample was made of PBMCs. These receptor sequences come from a female donor in good health and CMV-seronegative. Each CDR3 is given with its conserved first and last residue. The D gene is left open where the match is weak. The size of a clone is reported for some rows only, either as once, few or many, or as a class for expanded clones.

J gene: TRBJ1-3
clone size: .
V gene: TRBV29-1
D gene: .
CDR3 protein: CSADEGVYGNTIYF
CDR3 DNA: TGCAGCGCCGATGAGGGGGTTTATGGAAACACCATATATTTT

J gene: TRBJ2-3
clone size: .
V gene: TRBV11-2
D gene: TRBD1
CDR3 protein: CASSLGDRGSTDTQYF
CDR3 DNA: TGTGCCAGCAGCCTAGGGGACAGGGGTTCGACAGATACGCAGTATTTT

J gene: TRBJ2-3
clone size: .
V gene: TRBV11-3
D gene: TRBD2
CDR3 protein: CASSPGRVAGTSTDTQYF
CDR3 DNA: TGTGCCAGCAGCCCCGGGAGGGTAGCGGGTACTAGCACAGATACGCAGTATTTT

J gene: TRBJ2-7
clone size: few
V gene: TRBV6-1
D gene: .
CDR3 protein: CASNPLPGEQYF
CDR3 DNA: TGTGCCAGCAACCCTCTCCCGGGCGAGCAGTACTTC

J gene: TRBJ1-1
clone size: .
V gene: TRBV19
D gene: .
CDR3 protein: CASSMPTGRSATYTEAFF
CDR3 DNA: TGTGCCAGTAGTATGCCGACAGGCCGGTCCGCTACTTACACTGAAGCTTTCTTT

J gene: TRBJ1-2
clone size: .
V gene: TRBV28
D gene: TRBD1
CDR3 protein: CASLQGAVYGYTF
CDR3 DNA: TGTGCCAGCCTACAGGGGGCAGTTTATGGCTACACCTTC

J gene: TRBJ1-1
clone size: .
V gene: TRBV28
D gene: .
CDR3 protein: CACRGETEAFF
CDR3 DNA: TGTGCCTGTCGGGGGGAGACTGAAGCTTTCTTT

J gene: TRBJ2-7
clone size: .
V gene: TRBV5-1
D gene: .
CDR3 protein: CASSLATTAYEQYF
CDR3 DNA: TGCGCCAGCAGCTTAGCCACAACAGCCTACGAGCAGTACTTC

J gene: TRBJ2-1
clone size: .
V gene: TRBV9
D gene: .
CDR3 protein: CASSVGGQSPYNEQFF
CDR3 DNA: TGTGCCAGCAGCGTCGGGGGACAGTCCCCCTACAATGAGCAGTTCTTC

J gene: TRBJ2-7
clone size: .
V gene: TRBV5-6
D gene: TRBD2
CDR3 protein: CASTPGDYLTYEQYF
CDR3 DNA: TGTGCCAGCACCCCTGGGGACTATTTAACCTACGAGCAGTACTTC

J gene: TRBJ2-3
clone size: .
V gene: TRBV15
D gene: TRBD2
CDR3 protein: CATSRAAGGSTDTQYF
CDR3 DNA: TGTGCCACCAGCAGAGCTGCGGGAGGGAGCACAGATACGCAGTATTTT

J gene: TRBJ2-2
clone size: .
V gene: TRBV9
D gene: .
CDR3 protein: CASSVDLAGELFF
CDR3 DNA: TGTGCCAGCAGCGTTGATTTAGCCGGGGAGCTGTTTTTT

J gene: TRBJ2-2
clone size: few
V gene: TRBV5-1
D gene: TRBD2
CDR3 protein: CASSYLAGEPGELFF
CDR3 DNA: TGCGCCAGCAGCTACTTAGCGGGAGAACCCGGGGAGCTGTTTTTT

J gene: TRBJ1-2
clone size: .
V gene: TRBV2
D gene: .
CDR3 protein: CASSEEGRYYGYTF
CDR3 DNA: TGTGCCAGCAGTGAGGAGGGCAGATACTATGGCTACACCTTC

J gene: TRBJ2-2
clone size: .
V gene: TRBV21-1
D gene: .
CDR3 protein: CASSTSGGTGELFF
CDR3 DNA: TGTGCCAGCAGCACGAGCGGGGGCACCGGGGAGCTGTTTTTT

J gene: TRBJ2-7
clone size: once
V gene: TRBV4-1
D gene: .
CDR3 protein: CASSQDLGQYYEQYF
CDR3 DNA: TGCGCCAGCAGCCAAGATCTGGGGCAGTACTACGAGCAGTACTTC

J gene: TRBJ2-7
clone size: .
V gene: TRBV4-1
D gene: TRBD2
CDR3 protein: CASSQLRAGGPLEQYF
CDR3 DNA: TGCGCCAGCAGCCAACTGAGAGCGGGAGGGCCCCTCGAGCAGTACTTC

J gene: TRBJ1-1
clone size: once
V gene: TRBV9
D gene: TRBD1
CDR3 protein: CASSVANRGNTEAFF
CDR3 DNA: TGTGCCAGCAGCGTAGCTAACAGGGGAAACACTGAAGCTTTCTTT

J gene: TRBJ2-5
clone size: .
V gene: TRBV4-1
D gene: TRBD2
CDR3 protein: CASRGLAGDVRETQYF
CDR3 DNA: TGCGCCAGCAGGGGACTAGCGGGAGACGTCCGAGAGACCCAGTACTTC

J gene: TRBJ2-7
clone size: .
V gene: TRBV28
D gene: TRBD2
CDR3 protein: CASSYTSLAGASAYEQYF
CDR3 DNA: TGTGCCAGCAGTTACACCTCGCTAGCGGGAGCCAGCGCCTACGAGCAGTACTTC

J gene: TRBJ1-4
clone size: .
V gene: TRBV19
D gene: TRBD1
CDR3 protein: CASSIQGGTGGEKLFF
CDR3 DNA: TGTGCCAGTAGTATACAAGGCGGGACAGGGGGTGAAAAACTGTTTTTT